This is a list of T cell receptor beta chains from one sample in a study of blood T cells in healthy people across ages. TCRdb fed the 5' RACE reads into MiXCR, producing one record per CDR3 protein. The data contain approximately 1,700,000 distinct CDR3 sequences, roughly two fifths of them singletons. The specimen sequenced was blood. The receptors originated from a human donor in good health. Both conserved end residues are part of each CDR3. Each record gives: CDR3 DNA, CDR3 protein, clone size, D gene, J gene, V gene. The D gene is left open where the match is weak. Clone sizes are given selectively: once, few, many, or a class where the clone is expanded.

TGTGCCAGCAGCTTAGTATCTGGGGATGAAACAGGGGGGAATTACAATGAGCAGTTCTTC | CASSLVSGDETGGNYNEQFF | - | TRBD1 | TRBJ2-1 | TRBV7-6
TGTGCCGGCAGTTTCACAGGGGACGCTTTCTTT | CAGSFTGDAFF | - | TRBD1 | TRBJ1-1 | TRBV7-9
TGTGCCAGCAGTTTAGTGTCCGGTCCCCTGGGGGAAAAACTGTTTTTT | CASSLVSGPLGEKLFF | - | - | TRBJ1-4 | TRBV28
TGTGCCAGCAGCCACGGACTAGCGGGGGGAGTCTACGAGCAGTACTTC | CASSHGLAGGVYEQYF | once | TRBD2 | TRBJ2-7 | TRBV4-2
TGCAGTGCTAGAAAGGGACAGGCGACCCATTACAATGAGCAGTTCTTC | CSARKGQATHYNEQFF | - | TRBD1 | TRBJ2-1 | TRBV20-1
TGTGCCAGCAGCTTAGTGGGCGGGGGGGCCTTTGAGCAGTTCTTC | CASSLVGGGAFEQFF | - | TRBD2 | TRBJ2-1 | TRBV7-2
TGTGCCAGCAGCTTAGTGGCAAACCAGTACGAGCAGTACTTC | CASSLVANQYEQYF | few | - | TRBJ2-7 | TRBV7-9
TGCAGTGCTAGAGATTGGAGCGGGACCCCCAATCAGCCCCAGCATTTT | CSARDWSGTPNQPQHF | - | - | TRBJ1-5 | TRBV20-1
TGTGCCAGCAGCCAAGAGCAACTCGGGCTCCACTTT | CASSQEQLGLHF | - | - | TRBJ1-6 | TRBV3-1
TGCAGCGGAAGGGACGCCCTCTATGGCTACACCTTC | CSGRDALYGYTF | - | - | TRBJ1-2 | TRBV29-1
TGTGCCAGCAGTTACAACCGCCAAGAGACCCAGTACTTC | CASSYNRQETQYF | many | - | TRBJ2-5 | TRBV6-2/TRBV6-3
TGTGCCAGCAGCCCCCCTCCGCCCCGCTCCGAAGCTTTCTTT | CASSPPPPRSEAFF | - | - | TRBJ1-1 | TRBV7-9
TGTGCCAACAGTTTACCAGGGTTGGGGCTCGATGAAGCTTTCTTT | CANSLPGLGLDEAFF | - | - | TRBJ1-1 | TRBV28
TGCAGTGCTAGATTCCCGGTGGGGGGTTACGAGCAGTACTTC | CSARFPVGGYEQYF | few | - | TRBJ2-7 | TRBV20-1
TGTGCCAGCAGTATTAGGCGCTACAAGGGGGCGGCGGTAGGCGAGCAGTACTTC | CASSIRRYKGAAVGEQYF | few | TRBD1 | TRBJ2-7 | TRBV28
TGTGCCAGCAGTGACTCGACAGGCAGGGGTAGGGATGAGCAGTTCTTC | CASSDSTGRGRDEQFF | - | - | TRBJ2-1 | TRBV6-4
TGTGCCAGCAGCCCAGATTGGGGCGCTATGAACACTGAAGCTTTCTTT | CASSPDWGAMNTEAFF | - | - | TRBJ1-1 | TRBV7-9
TGTGCCAGCAGCGTAGAGGGCAGCCCCTACGAGCAGTACTTC | CASSVEGSPYEQYF | few | - | TRBJ2-7 | TRBV9
TGCGCCAGCAGTTTCGGAGGACAGTACGATGAGCAGTTCTTC | CASSFGGQYDEQFF | few | - | TRBJ2-1 | TRBV5-1
TGTGCCAGCAGTCCCCCGGGATCCCCAGAGACCCAGTACTTC | CASSPPGSPETQYF | - | - | TRBJ2-5 | TRBV28
TGTGCCAGCGGGGTCGACTACGAGCAGTACTTC | CASGVDYEQYF | few | - | TRBJ2-7 | TRBV7-9
TGTGCCAGCAGCTTAGTGGTGAGGGGCGATACGCAGTATTTT | CASSLVVRGDTQYF | - | - | TRBJ2-3 | TRBV7-9
TGTGCCGGCCGCCCCGGGACAGCAGACTATGGCTACACCTTC | CAGRPGTADYGYTF | once | TRBD1 | TRBJ1-2 | TRBV19
TGTGCCAGCAGTAACATAGCGGGAGAGCAGTTCTTC | CASSNIAGEQFF | few | TRBD2 | TRBJ2-1 | TRBV6-2/TRBV6-3
TGTGCCAGCACCGGTGGGGACAATTATAAGCCCCAGCATTTT | CASTGGDNYKPQHF | - | - | TRBJ1-5 | TRBV2
TGTGCCAGCAGCTTGCAAGGAATTAGCTATGGCTACACCTTC | CASSLQGISYGYTF | - | - | TRBJ1-2 | TRBV5-5
TGTGCCAGCTCACCGTCCGGGGGATCGAACACCGGGGTGCTGTTTTTT | CASSPSGGSNTGVLFF | few | - | TRBJ2-2 | TRBV18
TGTGCCAGCAGCCCCCTGGACAGGGGCTACGAGCAGTACTTC | CASSPLDRGYEQYF | many | TRBD1 | TRBJ2-7 | TRBV9
TGCAGTGCTAGTGGGTTAACTCGGGGGACGTCCTCCTACAATGAGCAGTACTTC | CSASGLTRGTSSYNEQYF | - | - | TRBJ2-7 | TRBV20-1
TGTGCCAGCAAGGTCTCGAATGAAGGTAGTGGCTACACCTTC | CASKVSNEGSGYTF | - | - | TRBJ1-2 | TRBV27
TGTGCCAGCAGCCAAGATAGGGCAGGGCACACTGAAGCTTTCTTT | CASSQDRAGHTEAFF | - | - | TRBJ1-1 | TRBV4-2
TGTGCCAGCAGTTACTCAGGCAGTTACACCGGGGAGCTGTTTTTT | CASSYSGSYTGELFF | few | - | TRBJ2-2 | TRBV6-5
TGTGCCAGCAGCGCCGAAGCCGGGACAGGTTATGGCTACACCTTC | CASSAEAGTGYGYTF | - | TRBD1 | TRBJ1-2 | TRBV2
TGTGCCAGCAGCCAAGGATCAGGACAAGTATCCTCACCCCTCCACTTT | CASSQGSGQVSSPLHF | - | - | TRBJ1-6 | TRBV13
TGCAGTGCCAAGGAGGGAGTGGGGGGGTACAATGAGCAGTTCTTC | CSAKEGVGGYNEQFF | - | TRBD2 | TRBJ2-1 | TRBV20-1
TGTGCCAGCAGCGTAGATGGGACAGGGGACAGCGAGCAGTACTTC | CASSVDGTGDSEQYF | - | TRBD1 | TRBJ2-7 | TRBV9
TGTGCCAGCCGTAGAGACGGACTAGCGGGGTGGTACGAGCAGTACTTC | CASRRDGLAGWYEQYF | - | TRBD2 | TRBJ2-7 | TRBV6-2/TRBV6-3
TGCGCCAGCAGCCAAGATGCGGGGATTAATGAAGCTTTCTTT | CASSQDAGINEAFF | - | - | TRBJ1-1 | TRBV4-3
TGCGCCAGCAGCTTGGAGGGACAGACGAGCACAGATACGCAGTATTTT | CASSLEGQTSTDTQYF | few | TRBD1 | TRBJ2-3 | TRBV5-1